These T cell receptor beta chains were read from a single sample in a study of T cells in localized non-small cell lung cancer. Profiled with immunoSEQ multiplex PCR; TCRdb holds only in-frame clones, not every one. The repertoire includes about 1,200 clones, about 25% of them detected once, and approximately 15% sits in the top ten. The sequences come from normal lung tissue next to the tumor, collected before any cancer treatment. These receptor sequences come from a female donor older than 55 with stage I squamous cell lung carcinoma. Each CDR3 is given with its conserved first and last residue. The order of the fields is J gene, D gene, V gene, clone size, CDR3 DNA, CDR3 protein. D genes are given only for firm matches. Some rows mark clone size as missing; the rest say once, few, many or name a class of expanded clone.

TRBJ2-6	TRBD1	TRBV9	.	TGTGCCAGCAGCGCCGGACAGGCGCTACGGTATGGGGCCAACGTCCTGACTTTC	CASSAGQALRYGANVLTF
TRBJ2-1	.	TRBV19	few	TGTGCCAGTGGCGACCGGGACGGAGGCTACAATGAGCAGTTCTTC	CASGDRDGGYNEQFF
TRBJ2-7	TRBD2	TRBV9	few	TGTGCCAGCAGTCCACTAGCGGGGCTGGGAGCCGAGCAGTACTTC	CASSPLAGLGAEQYF
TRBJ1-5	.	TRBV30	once	TGTGCCTGGAGCCCAAAGGGATCACAGCCCCAGCATTTT	CAWSPKGSQPQHF
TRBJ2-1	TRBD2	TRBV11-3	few	TGTGCCAGCAGCTTTCTCTCGGGAGGGCCAAATGAGCAGTTCTTC	CASSFLSGGPNEQFF
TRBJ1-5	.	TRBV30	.	TGTGCCTGGTCAAGGGGGGGGAGTCAGCCCCAGCATTTT	CAWSRGGSQPQHF
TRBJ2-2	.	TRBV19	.	TGTGCCAGTAGTATGGAGGGTGGGGAGCTGTTTTTT	CASSMEGGELFF
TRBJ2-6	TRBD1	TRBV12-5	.	TGTGCTAGTGGTATGACAGGGGGAAACGTCCTGACTTTC	CASGMTGGNVLTF
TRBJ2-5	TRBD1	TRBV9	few	TGTGCCAGCAGCGGAGACGGACAGGGGAGAGAGACCCAGTACTTC	CASSGDGQGRETQYF
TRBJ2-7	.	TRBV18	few	TGTGCCAGCTCACCACCGTTATCCTACGAGCAGTACTTC	CASSPPLSYEQYF
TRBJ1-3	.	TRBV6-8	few	TGTGCCAGCAGTCCTCCGGGACAACACTCTGGAAACACCATATATTTT	CASSPPGQHSGNTIYF
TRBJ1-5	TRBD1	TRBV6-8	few	TGTGCCAGCAGGTCGGGACAGGGGGACCAGCCCCAGCATTTT	CASRSGQGDQPQHF
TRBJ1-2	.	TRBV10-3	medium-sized	TGTGCCATCAGTGAGTCGGCAGTGAGGGATGGCTACACCTTC	CAISESAVRDGYTF
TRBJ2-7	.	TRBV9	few	TGTGCCAGCAGCTTAGGGGCCTACGAGCAGTACTTC	CASSLGAYEQYF
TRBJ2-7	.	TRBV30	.	TGTGCCTGGAGACGGCGAACCTACGAGCAGTACTTC	CAWRRRTYEQYF
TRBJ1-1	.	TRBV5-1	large	TGCGCCAGCAGCCCCGATGGTCAGGTTGGAAACACTGAAGCTTTCTTT	CASSPDGQVGNTEAFF
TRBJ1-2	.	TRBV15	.	TGTGCCACCAGCAGAGATTACGGCAGGAGTCAGTATGGCTACACCTTC	CATSRDYGRSQYGYTF
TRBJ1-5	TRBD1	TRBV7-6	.	TGTGCCAGCAGTAGGAGGGCAGGGGGCGCGGTGGATCAGCCCCAGCATTTT	CASSRRAGGAVDQPQHF
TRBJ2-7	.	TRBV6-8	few	TGTGCCAGCAGCGGCCGGGGGCACTACGAGCAGTACTTC	CASSGRGHYEQYF
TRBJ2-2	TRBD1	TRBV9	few	TGTGCCAGCAGCGTTCAGGGGGTCGGGGAGCTGTTTTTT	CASSVQGVGELFF
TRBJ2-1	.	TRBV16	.	TGTGCCAGCAGCCAACAGGGTCCATCCTACAATGAGCAGTTCTTC	CASSQQGPSYNEQFF
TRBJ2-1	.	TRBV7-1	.	TGTGCCAGCAGCCGGGACTCCTACAATGAGCAGTTCTTC	CASSRDSYNEQFF
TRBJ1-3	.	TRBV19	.	TGTGCCAGTAGTACCTCGGGCCTATCTTCTGGAAACACCATATATTTT	CASSTSGLSSGNTIYF
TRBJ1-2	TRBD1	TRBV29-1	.	TGCAGCGGGGCACAGGGGGCCGGGGGCTACACCTTC	CSGAQGAGGYTF